These 9 T cell receptor beta chains were all obtained from the same sample, sequenced in a study of shared clonotypes between healthy human individuals. Libraries were prepared by immunoSEQ multiplex PCR; TCRdb keeps only in-frame clonotypes and omits some of them. The sample includes some 2.1 million clones, just under 95% seen only once; the top ten take around 1.1%. Naivety among CD8 cells was defined by CD45RO negativity and positive CCR7 selection, thereby excluding terminally differentiated effector memory CD45RA+ cells. Sequences were obtained from naive CD8+ T cells sorted from blood. The receptors stem from a man between 18 and 35 years old in good health.

Comments on this clone: Different DNA sequences within this sample yield the same CDR3. The chain has TRBV4-1 and TRBJ2-7, with unresolved D. CDR1 and CDR2 (germline): MGHRA, YSYEKL. The CDR3 length is 14 residues. Trimming cost V 1 base and J 2 bases, with 9 bases left between them. DNA for the CDR3: TGCGCCAGCAGCCAAGTAGGAGTAGCCTACGAGCAGTACTTC. It encodes CASSQVGVAYEQYF.

The chain carries TRBV27 and TRBJ1-4; weak D call: TRBD1 (5 bases). The CDR3 has 14 amino acids. Per germline, CDR1 MNHEY and CDR2 SMNVEV (reference sequence). Between the trimmed V and J ends, which lost 3 bases and 8 bases, there was a span of 13 bases. Here the CDR3 reads CASSFAQRGEKLFF. The CDR3, as DNA: TGTGCCAGCAGTTTCGCACAACGGGGGGAAAAACTGTTTTTT.

The chain couples TRBV27 to TRBJ2-5; the D gene could be TRBD1 or TRBD2 (5 bases each). Trimming shortened V by 2 bases and J by 3 bases, and 10 bases separated the two germline ends. This CDR3 region has 14 residues. Germline lookup yields CDR1 MNHEY and CDR2 SMNVEV (reference sequence). The CDR3 loop is CASSLTGDEETQYF. In nucleotides, the CDR3 is TGTGCCAGCAGTTTAACTGGGGACGAAGAGACCCAGTACTTC.

V usage is TRBV6-1 and J usage is TRBJ1-5, with a weak D call TRBD1 (5 bases). The ends were cut back, 4 bases at V and 2 bases at J, with 9 bases in the middle. CDR3 length equals 14 residues. Germline CDR1 reads MNHNS; CDR2 reads SASEGT. In DNA, the CDR3 is TGTGCCAGCAGTGGGGGCGCCGGCAATCAGCCCCAGCATTTT. Translated: CASSGGAGNQPQHF.

This clone came up once. This sequence joins TRBV29-1 and TRBJ2-3, with D perhaps TRBD1 (6 bases). Germline V gene sequence: CDR1 SQVTM, CDR2 ANQGSEA. Trimming removed 4 bases at V and 5 bases at J, with 16 bases between. This CDR3 is built from 14 residues. The CDR3 DNA is TGCAGCGTTGGGACAGACGCGTTGGGAGATACGCAGTATTTT. Translated, it gives CSVGTDALGDTQYF.

The chain uses TRBV4-1 and TRBJ2-7, with a possible D match to TRBD2 (5 bases). Germline assignment: CDR1 MGHRA and CDR2 YSYEKL. The germline V and J ends were trimmed by 6 bases and 4 bases, with 19 bases remaining between them. This CDR3 contains 15 residues. The CDR3: CASSFDYPPGYEQYF. The CDR3 nucleotides are TGCGCCAGCAGTTTTGACTACCCACCCGGTTACGAGCAGTACTTC.

As DNA, the CDR3 is TGCGCCAGCGGCCCTAGCGTCGGTGCTGAGCAGTTCTTC. It is translated as CASGPSVGAEQFF. The chain carries TRBV5-1 and TRBJ2-1; the D gene is possibly TRBD2 (6 bases). The V gene lost 7 bases and the J gene lost 9 bases, with 17 bases spanning the gap. CDR3 size: 13 residues. The V gene's germline CDR1 is SGHRS and CDR2 YFSETQ.

This rearrangement joins TRBV19 to TRBJ2-3; D unclear. Trimming took off 5 bases at V and 3 bases at J, with 9 bases between the two ends. The CDR3 extends over 13 amino acids. CDR1 LNHDA and CDR2 SQIVND come from the germline V gene (reference sequence). CDR3: CASSETGTDTQYF. CDR3 in DNA: TGTGCCAGTAGTGAGACCGGGACAGATACGCAGTATTTT.

The chain recombines TRBV7-8 with TRBJ2-7, with D perhaps matching TRBD1 (6 bases). The CDR3 covers 13 residues. Germline lookup yields CDR1 SGHVS and CDR2 FQNEAQ. The V gene lost 5 bases and the J gene lost 5 bases, with 13 bases spanning the gap. The CDR3: CASSPWTEDEQYF. DNA of the CDR3: TGTGCCAGCAGCCCATGGACAGAGGACGAGCAGTACTTC. Looking up the rest from reference TRBV7-8 and TRBJ2-7 gives the full variable domain: GAGVSQSPRYKVAKRGQDVALRCDPISGHVSLFWYQQALGQGPEFLTYFQNEAQLDKSGLPSDRFFAERPEGSVSTLKIQRTQQEDSAVYLCASSPWTEDEQYFGPGTRLTVT.